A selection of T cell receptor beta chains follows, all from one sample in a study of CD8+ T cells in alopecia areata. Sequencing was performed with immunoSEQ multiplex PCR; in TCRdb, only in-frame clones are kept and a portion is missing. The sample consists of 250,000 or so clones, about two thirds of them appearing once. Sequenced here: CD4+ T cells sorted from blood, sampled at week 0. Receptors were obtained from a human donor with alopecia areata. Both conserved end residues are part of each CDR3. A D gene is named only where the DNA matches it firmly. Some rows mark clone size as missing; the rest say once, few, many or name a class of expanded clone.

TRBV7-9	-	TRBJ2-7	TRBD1	TGTGCCAGCAGCCTGACAGGGGTTTCAGCGGAGCAGTACTTC	CASSLTGVSAEQYF
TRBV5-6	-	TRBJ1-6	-	TGTGCCAGCAGCGTACCTACACGGGACGCTTCACCCCTCCACTTT	CASSVPTRDASPLHF
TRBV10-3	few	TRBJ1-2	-	TGTGCCATCACCCCGGACGGGTCCTATGGCTACACCTTC	CAITPDGSYGYTF
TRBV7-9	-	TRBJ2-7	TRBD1	TGTGCCAGCAGCGAGAGGGACAGGGGAACTATCTACGAGCAGTACTTC	CASSERDRGTIYEQYF
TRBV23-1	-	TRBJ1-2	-	TGCGCCAGCACGCGGACTCCGAACTATGGCTACACCTTC	CASTRTPNYGYTF
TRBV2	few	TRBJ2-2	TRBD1	TGTGCCGCCCAGTCCGACAGGGCTTCCGGGGCCGGGGAGCTGTTTTTT	CAAQSDRASGAGELFF
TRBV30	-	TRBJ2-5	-	TGTGCCTGGAGACAGGGTCTGGGTGAGACCCAGTACTTC	CAWRQGLGETQYF
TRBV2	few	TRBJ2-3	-	TGTGCCAGCTCCCCGAATGTCCGAGATACGCAGTATTTT	CASSPNVRDTQYF
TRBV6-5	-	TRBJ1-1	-	TGTGCCAGCAGTTACGGACAGATCACTGAAGCTTTCTTT	CASSYGQITEAFF
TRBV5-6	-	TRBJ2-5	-	TGTGCCAGCAGCTGGGGACAAGGAAAGGAGACCCAGTACTTC	CASSWGQGKETQYF
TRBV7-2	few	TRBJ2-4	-	TGTGCCAGCAGCTTCAGGGCAAGGGGAAACATTCAGTACTTC	CASSFRARGNIQYF
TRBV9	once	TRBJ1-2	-	TGTGCCAGCACGGCACCTACCAACTATGGCTACACCTTC	CASTAPTNYGYTF
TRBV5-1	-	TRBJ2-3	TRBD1	TGCGCCAGCAGCTTGGCCGGGACAGGGACAGATACGCAGTATTTT	CASSLAGTGTDTQYF
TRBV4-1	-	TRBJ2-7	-	TGCGCCAGCAGCCAAGTTTCCAGCTCCTACGAGCAGTACTTC	CASSQVSSSYEQYF
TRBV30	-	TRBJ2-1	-	TGTGCCTGGAGGGGGGGTGTAAATTCCTACAATGAGCAGTTCTTC	CAWRGGVNSYNEQFF
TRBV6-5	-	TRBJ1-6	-	TGTGCCAGCAGTCCGGGACGGAATAATTCACCCCTCCACTTT	CASSPGRNNSPLHF
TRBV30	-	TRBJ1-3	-	TGTGCCTCTTCTGGAAACACCATATATTTT	CASSGNTIYF
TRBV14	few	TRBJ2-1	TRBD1	TGTGCCAGCAGCCGCTATGGACAGGGGAACTACAATGAGCAGTTCTTC	CASSRYGQGNYNEQFF
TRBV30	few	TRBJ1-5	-	TGTGCCTGGAGGCCCCCAAACGGGAATCAGCCCCAGCATTTT	CAWRPPNGNQPQHF
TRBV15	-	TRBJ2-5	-	TGTGCCACCGGAAAGAACCAAGAGACCCAGTACTTC	CATGKNQETQYF
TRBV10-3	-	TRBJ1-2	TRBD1	TGTGCCATCAGTGCCCGACAGGGTAACTATGGCTACACCTTC	CAISARQGNYGYTF
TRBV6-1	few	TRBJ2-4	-	TGTGCCAGCAGTGAATGGGACATTCAGTACTTC	CASSEWDIQYF
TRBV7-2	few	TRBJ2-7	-	TGTGCCAGCAGCAGAACTTTCTACGAGCAGTACTTC	CASSRTFYEQYF
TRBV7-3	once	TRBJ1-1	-	TGTGCCAGCAGCCCTCATTTGCGGGGTGGTGACAGAGCTTTCTTT	CASSPHLRGGDRAFF
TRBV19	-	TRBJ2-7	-	TGTGCCAGTAGTTTCGGACGGGCCTACGAGCAGTACTTC	CASSFGRAYEQYF
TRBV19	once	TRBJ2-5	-	TGTGCCAGTAGTAAGGTGGGGGGTCACCAAGAGACCCAGTACTTC	CASSKVGGHQETQYF
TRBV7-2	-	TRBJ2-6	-	TGTGCCAGCAGCCCCAATGGTCCTATTTACTCTGGGGCCAACGTCCTGACTTTC	CASSPNGPIYSGANVLTF
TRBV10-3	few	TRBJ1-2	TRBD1	TGTGCCATCAGTGAGTCGACAGGGCTATTCAACTATGGCTACACCTTC	CAISESTGLFNYGYTF
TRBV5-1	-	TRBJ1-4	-	TGCGCCAGCAGCTTGGACAGGAATGAAAAACTGTTTTTT	CASSLDRNEKLFF
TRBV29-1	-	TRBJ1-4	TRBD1	TGCAGCGCCGACCCGGGACAGAATGAAAAACTGTTTTTT	CSADPGQNEKLFF
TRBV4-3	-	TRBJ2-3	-	TGCGCCAGCAGCCAAGATATATCCGCAGATACGCAGTATTTT	CASSQDISADTQYF
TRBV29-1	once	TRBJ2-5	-	TGCAGCGTTGACGGGAAGAGAGAGACCCAGTACTTC	CSVDGKRETQYF
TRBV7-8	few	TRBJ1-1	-	TGTGCCAGCAGCTCCCTGCTCGGAAGGACTGAAGCTTTCTTT	CASSSLLGRTEAFF
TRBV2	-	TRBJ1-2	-	TGTGCCAGCAGTCCTGACACCGATGGCTACACCTTC	CASSPDTDGYTF
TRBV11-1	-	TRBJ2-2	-	TGTGCCAGCAGCAAAGCCGGGCCCGACACCGGGGAGCTGTTTTTT	CASSKAGPDTGELFF
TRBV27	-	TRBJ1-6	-	TGTGCCAGCAGTTCGGGGGGACCCGGATCAGCCTATAATTCACCCCTCCACTTT	CASSSGGPGSAYNSPLHF
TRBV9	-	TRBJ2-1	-	TGTGCCAGCAGCGTAGAGGGGGGCTCCTACAATGAGCAGTTCTTC	CASSVEGGSYNEQFF
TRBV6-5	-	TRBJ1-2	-	TGTGCCAGCAGTTACTCAACAGGGCAAGTCTATGGCTACACCTTC	CASSYSTGQVYGYTF
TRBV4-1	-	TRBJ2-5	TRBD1	TGCGCCAGCAGCCCGGGACAGGGACAGACCCAGTACTTC	CASSPGQGQTQYF
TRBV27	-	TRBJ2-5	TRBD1	TGTGCCAGCACTTTGGGGGACAGGCTTCGTCTTTTAGAGACCCAGTACTTC	CASTLGDRLRLLETQYF
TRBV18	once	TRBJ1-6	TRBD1	TGTGCCAGCTCAAGGACAGGGGCTTCACCCCTCCACTTT	CASSRTGASPLHF
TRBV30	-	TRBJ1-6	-	TGTGCCTGGAGTGGTGCCGGACTCTACAATTCACCCCTCCACTTT	CAWSGAGLYNSPLHF
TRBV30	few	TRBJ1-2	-	TGTGCCTGGAGAGGTGCAGTCCTCCTCTATGGCTACACCTTC	CAWRGAVLLYGYTF
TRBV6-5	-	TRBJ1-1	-	TGTGCCAGCAGTGGGACGGTCTGGACTGAAGCTTTCTTT	CASSGTVWTEAFF
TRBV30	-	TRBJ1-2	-	TGTGCCTGGAGTGTATACAGGGAGGATGGTGGCTACACCTTC	CAWSVYREDGGYTF